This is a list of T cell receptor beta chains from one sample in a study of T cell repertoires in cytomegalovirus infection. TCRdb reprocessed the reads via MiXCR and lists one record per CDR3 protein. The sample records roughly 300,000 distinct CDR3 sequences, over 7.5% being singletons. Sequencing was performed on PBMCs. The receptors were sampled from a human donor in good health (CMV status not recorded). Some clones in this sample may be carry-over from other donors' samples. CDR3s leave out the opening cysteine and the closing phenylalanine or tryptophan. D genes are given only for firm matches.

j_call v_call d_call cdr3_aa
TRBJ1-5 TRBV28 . ASSFGRYNQPQH
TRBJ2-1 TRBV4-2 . ASSHPSPGRYNEQS
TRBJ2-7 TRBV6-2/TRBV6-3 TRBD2 ASSRAGYYEQY
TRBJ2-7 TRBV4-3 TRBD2 ASSQTSGRPYEQY
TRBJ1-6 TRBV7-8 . ASSPSGNSPLH
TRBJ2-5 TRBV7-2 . ASSLFGYQETQY
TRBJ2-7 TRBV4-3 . ASSQVATGTASYEQY
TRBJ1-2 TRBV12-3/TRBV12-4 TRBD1 ASRRGQGTYGYT
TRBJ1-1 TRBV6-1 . ASRQGFTEAF
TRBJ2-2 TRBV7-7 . ASSKGQGNTGELF
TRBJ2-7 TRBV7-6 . ASSPRLLGYEQY
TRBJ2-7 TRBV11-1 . ASSLASGRYEQY
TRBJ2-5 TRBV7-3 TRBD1 ASSVDRGETQY
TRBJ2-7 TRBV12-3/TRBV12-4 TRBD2 ASSQDIAGGGFYEQY
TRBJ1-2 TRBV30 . AWSPFRPTGYT
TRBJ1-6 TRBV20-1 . SARLTTGNSPLH
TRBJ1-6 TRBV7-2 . ASSHQGFDNSPLH
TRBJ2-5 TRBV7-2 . ASSLAQGAQY
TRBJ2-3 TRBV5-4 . ASSPGTANTDTQY
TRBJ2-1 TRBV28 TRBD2 ASSRTSGYDNEQF
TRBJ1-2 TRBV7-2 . ASSLEGLGKGGYT
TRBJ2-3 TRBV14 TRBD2 ASSQPGTKVSTDTQY
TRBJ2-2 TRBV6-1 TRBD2 ASRELATTGELF
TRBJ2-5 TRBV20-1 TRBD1 SAVRGTGQETQY
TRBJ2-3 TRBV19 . ASSIDLGLASDTQY
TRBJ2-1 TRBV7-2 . ASSLVGGAYNEQF
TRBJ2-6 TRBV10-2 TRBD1 ASAGTGYGANVLT
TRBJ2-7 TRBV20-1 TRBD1 SATGTGKHEQY
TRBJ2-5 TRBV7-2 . ASSLSPSGGQETQY
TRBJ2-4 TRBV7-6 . ASSLGHRLDKAKNIQY
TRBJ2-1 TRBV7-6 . ASSTLEDEQF
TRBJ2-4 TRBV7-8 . ASSTGINIQY
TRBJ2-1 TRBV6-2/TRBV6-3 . ASSPARIVYNEQF
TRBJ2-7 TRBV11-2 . ASSSGVRYEQY
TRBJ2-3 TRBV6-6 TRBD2 ASRFGLAGGDTQY
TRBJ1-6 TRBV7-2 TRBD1 ASSLQGQYNSPLH
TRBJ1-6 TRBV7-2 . ASSFNEFSPLH
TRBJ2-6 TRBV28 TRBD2 ASSFIAGGAGANVLT
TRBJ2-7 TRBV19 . ASSTLGGYEQY
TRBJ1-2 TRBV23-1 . ADSLGQFFDGYT
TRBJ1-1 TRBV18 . ASSPPGSEAF
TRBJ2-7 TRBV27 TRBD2 ASSVRTSGYLSTYEQY
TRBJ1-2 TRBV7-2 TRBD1 ASSLPPGQAYGYT
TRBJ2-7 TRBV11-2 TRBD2 ASSPIAGGPSKEQY
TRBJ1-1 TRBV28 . ASTADGVASEAF
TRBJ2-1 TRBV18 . ASSPRPRVPLTGEQF
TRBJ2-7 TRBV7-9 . ASSFGQFTYEQY
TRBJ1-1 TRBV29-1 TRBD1 SVEAGTGFTEAF
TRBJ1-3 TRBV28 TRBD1 ASSSSSGTGNGNTIY
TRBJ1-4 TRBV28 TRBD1 ASRTPGQGMEKLF
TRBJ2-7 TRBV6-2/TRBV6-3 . ASSYFGGTIPYEQY
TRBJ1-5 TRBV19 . ASNRGPEGSYNQPQH
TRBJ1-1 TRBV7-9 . ASSLASGRNTEAF
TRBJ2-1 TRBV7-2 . ASSLREARTSTYNEQF